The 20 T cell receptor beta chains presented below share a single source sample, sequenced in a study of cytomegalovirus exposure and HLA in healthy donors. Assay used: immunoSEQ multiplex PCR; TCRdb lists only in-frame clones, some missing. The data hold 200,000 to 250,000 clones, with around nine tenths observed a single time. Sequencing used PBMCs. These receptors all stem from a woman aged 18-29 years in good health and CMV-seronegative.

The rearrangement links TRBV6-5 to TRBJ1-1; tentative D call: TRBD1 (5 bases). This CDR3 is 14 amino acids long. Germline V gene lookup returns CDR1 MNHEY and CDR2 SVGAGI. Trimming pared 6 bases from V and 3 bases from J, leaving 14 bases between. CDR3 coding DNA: TGTGCCAGCAGACACCCAGGGTTGGACACTGAAGCTTTCTTT. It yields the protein CASRHPGLDTEAFF.

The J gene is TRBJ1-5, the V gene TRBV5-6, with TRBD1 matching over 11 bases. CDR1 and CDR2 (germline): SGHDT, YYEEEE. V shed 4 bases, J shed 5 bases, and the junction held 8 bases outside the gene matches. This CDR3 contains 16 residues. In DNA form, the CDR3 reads TGTGCCAGCAGCCCCTCGGGACAGGGGGGCCATCAGCCCCAGCATTTT. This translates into CASSPSGQGGHQPQHF.

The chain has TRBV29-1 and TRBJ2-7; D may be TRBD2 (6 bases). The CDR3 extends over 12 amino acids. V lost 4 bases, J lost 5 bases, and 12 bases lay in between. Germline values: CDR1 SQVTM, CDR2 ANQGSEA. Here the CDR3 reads CSVGYGGHEQYF. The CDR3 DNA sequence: TGCAGCGTTGGGTACGGGGGTCACGAGCAGTACTTC.

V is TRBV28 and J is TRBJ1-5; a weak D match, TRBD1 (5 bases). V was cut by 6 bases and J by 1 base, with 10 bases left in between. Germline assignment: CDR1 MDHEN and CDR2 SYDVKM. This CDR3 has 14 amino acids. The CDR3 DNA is TGTGCCAGCAGCTCCAGGGCGAGCAATCAGCCCCAGCATTTT. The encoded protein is CASSSRASNQPQHF.

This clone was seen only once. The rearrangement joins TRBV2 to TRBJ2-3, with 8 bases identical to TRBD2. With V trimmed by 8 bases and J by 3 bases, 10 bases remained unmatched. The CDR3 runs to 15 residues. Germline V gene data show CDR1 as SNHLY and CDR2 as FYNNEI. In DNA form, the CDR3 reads TGTGCCAGCGCGGACCCGGCTAGCGGGACAGATACGCAGTATTTT. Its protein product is CASADPASGTDTQYF.

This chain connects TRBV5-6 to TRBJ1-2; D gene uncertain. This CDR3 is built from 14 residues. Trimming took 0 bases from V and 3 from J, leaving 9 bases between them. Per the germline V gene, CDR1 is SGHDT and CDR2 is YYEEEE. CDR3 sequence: CASSLGRADYGYTF. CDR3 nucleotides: TGTGCCAGCAGCTTGGGGAGGGCGGACTATGGCTACACCTTC.

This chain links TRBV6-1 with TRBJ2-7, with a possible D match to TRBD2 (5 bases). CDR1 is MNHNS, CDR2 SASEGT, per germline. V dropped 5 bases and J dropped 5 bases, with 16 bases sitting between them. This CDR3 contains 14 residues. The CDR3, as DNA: TGTGCCAGCAGTACCTGGGTGGAGGTCAACGAGCAGTACTTC. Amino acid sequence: CASSTWVEVNEQYF.

The CDR3 DNA follows: TGTGCCAGCAGCTTGGGGACTAACACTGAAGCTTTCTTT. Protein sequence: CASSLGTNTEAFF. This chain links TRBV11-3 with TRBJ1-1; maybe TRBD1 (5 bases). This CDR3 contains 13 residues. Germline CDR1 SGHNT, CDR2 YENEEA. The V end lost 3 bases, the J end lost 2 bases, and 7 bases lay between the germline ends.

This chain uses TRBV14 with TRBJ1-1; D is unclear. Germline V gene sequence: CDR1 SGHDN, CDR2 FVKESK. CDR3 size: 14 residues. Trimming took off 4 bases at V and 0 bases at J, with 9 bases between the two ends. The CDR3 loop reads CASSRHVMNTEAFF. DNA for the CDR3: TGTGCCAGCAGCCGACATGTAATGAACACTGAAGCTTTCTTT.

CDR3 loop: CASSIQGKDGYTF. The CDR3 bases are TGTGCCAGTAGTATACAGGGGAAGGATGGCTACACCTTC. This chain connects TRBV19 to TRBJ1-2; D is possibly TRBD1 (6 bases). Looked up from germline, CDR1 is LNHDA and CDR2 is SQIVND (reference sequence). The V gene lost 2 bases and the J gene lost 6 bases, with 10 bases spanning the gap. This CDR3 is 13 amino acids long. Combining the CDR3 with reference TRBV19 and TRBJ1-2 gives the whole variable domain DGGITQSPKYLFRKEGQNVTLSCEQNLNHDAMYWYRQDPGQGLRLIYYSQIVNDFQKGDIAEGYSVSREKKESFPLTVTSAQKNPTAFYLCASSIQGKDGYTFGSGTRLTVV.

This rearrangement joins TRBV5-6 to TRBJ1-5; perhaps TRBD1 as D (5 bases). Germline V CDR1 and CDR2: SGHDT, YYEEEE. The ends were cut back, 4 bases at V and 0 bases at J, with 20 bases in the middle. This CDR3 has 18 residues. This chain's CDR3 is CASSPRPLGPYSNQPQHF. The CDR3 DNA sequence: TGTGCCAGCAGCCCCAGGCCTCTGGGGCCCTATAGCAATCAGCCCCAGCATTTT.

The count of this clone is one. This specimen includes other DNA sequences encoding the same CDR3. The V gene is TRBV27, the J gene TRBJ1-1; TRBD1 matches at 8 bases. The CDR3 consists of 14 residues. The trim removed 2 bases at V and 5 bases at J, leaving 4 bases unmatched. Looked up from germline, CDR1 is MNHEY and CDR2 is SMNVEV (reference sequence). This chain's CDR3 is CASSLQGARTEAFF. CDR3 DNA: TGTGCCAGCAGTTTACAGGGGGCGCGAACTGAAGCTTTCTTT.

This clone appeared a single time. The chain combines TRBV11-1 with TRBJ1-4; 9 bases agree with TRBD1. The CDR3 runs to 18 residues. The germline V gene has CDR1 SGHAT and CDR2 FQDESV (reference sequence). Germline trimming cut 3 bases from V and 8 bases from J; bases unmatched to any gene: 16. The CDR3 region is CASSFSFRDRARGEKLFF. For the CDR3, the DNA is TGTGCCAGCAGCTTCTCCTTCCGGGACAGGGCTCGCGGCGAAAAACTGTTTTTT.

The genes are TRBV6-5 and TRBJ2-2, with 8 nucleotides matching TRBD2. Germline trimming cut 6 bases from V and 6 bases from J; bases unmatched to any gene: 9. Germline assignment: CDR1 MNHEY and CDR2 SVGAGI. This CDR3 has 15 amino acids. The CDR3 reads CASSPSGRAPGELFF. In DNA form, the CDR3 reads TGTGCCAGCAGCCCCTCCGGGAGGGCCCCCGGGGAGCTGTTTTTT.

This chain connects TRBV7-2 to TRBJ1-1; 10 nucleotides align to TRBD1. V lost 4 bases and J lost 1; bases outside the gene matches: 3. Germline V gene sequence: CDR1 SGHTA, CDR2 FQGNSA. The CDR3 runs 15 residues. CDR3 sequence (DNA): TGTGCCAGCAGCTGGGGGACAGGGGAGAACACTGAAGCTTTCTTT. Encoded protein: CASSWGTGENTEAFF.

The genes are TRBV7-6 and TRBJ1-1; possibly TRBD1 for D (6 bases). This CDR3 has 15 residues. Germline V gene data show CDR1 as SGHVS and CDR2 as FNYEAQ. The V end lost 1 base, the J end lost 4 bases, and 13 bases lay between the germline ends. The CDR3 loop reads CASSLVGGVGTEAFF. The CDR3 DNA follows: TGTGCCAGCAGCTTAGTAGGGGGAGTGGGCACTGAAGCTTTCTTT.

CDR3 sequence (DNA): TGTGCCAGCTCCTTTGGGGCTAAACCAGATACGCAGTATTTT. This sequence encodes CASSFGAKPDTQYF. The chain links TRBV9 to TRBJ2-3; D possibly corresponds to TRBD1 (5 bases). CDR3 size: 14 residues. Trimming took 7 bases from V and 4 from J, leaving 16 bases between them. Germline V CDR1 and CDR2: SGDLS, YYNGEE. The whole variable domain, remainder taken from reference TRBV9 and TRBJ2-3, is DSGVTQTPKHLITATGQRVTLRCSPRSGDLSVYWYQQSLDQGLQFLIQYYNGEERAKGNILERFSAQQFPDLHSELNLSSLELGDSALYFCASSFGAKPDTQYFGPGTRLTVL.

CDR3 bases: TGCGCCAGCAGCTTGGATACAGGCAGTCACATAGGAGGGGAGCTGTTTTTT. The encoded protein is CASSLDTGSHIGGELFF. This chain links TRBV5-1 with TRBJ2-2, with a tentative D call TRBD1 (5 bases). In germline, CDR1 is SGHRS, CDR2 YFSETQ. V was cut by 0 bases and J by 8 bases, with 20 bases left in between. The CDR3 has 17 amino acids. Using reference TRBV5-1 and TRBJ2-2 for the parts outside the CDR3, the full variable domain is KAGVTQTPRYLIKTRGQQVTLSCSPISGHRSVSWYQQTPGQGLQFLFEYFSETQRNKGNFPGRFSGRQFSNSRSEMNVSTLELGDSALYLCASSLDTGSHIGGELFFGEGSRLTVL.

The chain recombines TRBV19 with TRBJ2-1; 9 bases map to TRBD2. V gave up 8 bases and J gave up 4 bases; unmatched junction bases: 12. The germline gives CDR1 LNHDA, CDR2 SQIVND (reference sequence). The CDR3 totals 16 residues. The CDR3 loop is CASAARTSVIYNEQFF. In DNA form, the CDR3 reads TGTGCCAGTGCGGCTCGGACTAGCGTGATTTACAATGAGCAGTTCTTC.

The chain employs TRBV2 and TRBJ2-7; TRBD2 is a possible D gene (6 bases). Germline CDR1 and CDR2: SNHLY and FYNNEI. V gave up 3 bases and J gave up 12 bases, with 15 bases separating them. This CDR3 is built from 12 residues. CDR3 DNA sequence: TGTGCCAGCAGTGAGAGTTTCCGGGAGTCGTACTTC. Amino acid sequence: CASSESFRESYF.